This entry describes one TCR beta chain. Its antigen is currently unknown. This sample stems from a study of siplizumab effects on memory and regulatory T cells. Study conclusions and caveats: Major contributors to the alloresponse seemed to be naive T cells, which also appeared more diverse than memory cells.

CDR3 length equals 13 residues. CDR1 and CDR2 from the germline V gene are SQVTM and ANQGSEA. Germline trimming cut 4 bases from V and 3 bases from J; bases unmatched to any gene: 1. The protocol was immunoSEQ multiplex PCR, while the TCRdb copy is restricted to in-frame clones and leaves out a portion. Of about 97,000 clones listed, around nine tenths are singletons. Sequencing was carried out using CD4+ T cells sorted from blood. V gene TRBV29-1 combines with J gene TRBJ1-5; TRBD1 matches 9 bases. This TCR came from a human donor in good health. In DNA form, the CDR3 reads TGCAGCGTTGGGACAGGGGTCAATCAGCCCCAGCATTTT. Translation gives CSVGTGVNQPQHF. The whole variable domain, filled in from reference TRBV29-1 and TRBJ1-5, reads SAVISQKPSRDICQRGTSLTIQCQVDSQVTMMFWYRQQPGQSLTLIATANQGSEATYESGFVIDKFPISRPNLTFSTLTVSNMSPEDSSIYLCSVGTGVNQPQHFGDGTRLSIL.